The 7 T cell receptor beta chains below come from one sample, sequenced in a study of PD-1 blockade in classical Hodgkin lymphoma. Exposure to brentuximab vedotin varied, and each patient had relapsed following autologous stem cell transplantation. Measured with immunoSEQ multiplex PCR; TCRdb has only the in-frame clones, and not every one. The repertoire has several thousand clones, about 76% of them found once; the top ten carry 45% to 60%. The input for sequencing was peripheral blood mononuclear cells (PBMCs), taken at baseline. The receptors here all came from a human donor with classical Hodgkin lymphoma.

The rearrangement links TRBV5-8 to TRBJ1-1; maybe TRBD1 (5 bases). The CDR3 runs to 12 residues. V shed 4 bases and J shed 8 bases, with 12 bases lying between them. The V gene's germline CDR1 is SGHTS and CDR2 YDEGEE. The DNA of the CDR3 is TGTGCCAGCAGCCCCGGGACTTTAGAAGCTTTCTTT. Amino acid sequence: CASSPGTLEAFF.

The CDR3 DNA sequence: TGTGCCAGCAGCTCCCAAGTGACAGGGGGCGTTGGGGGTGAAAAACTGTTTTTT. Its translation: CASSSQVTGGVGGEKLFF. V usage is TRBV7-2 and J usage is TRBJ1-4, with 10 bases aligning to TRBD1. V dropped 4 bases and J dropped 7; count of bases not matched to a gene: 15. From germline, CDR1 is SGHTA and CDR2 FQGNSA. The CDR3 runs to 18 residues.

The rearrangement joins TRBV11-3 to TRBJ2-3, with TRBD1 matching over 10 bases. V lost 5 bases to trimming and J lost 0 bases; unmatched junction nucleotides: 5. Germline V gene lookup returns CDR1 SGHNT and CDR2 YENEEA. The CDR3 has 16 amino acids. The CDR3 region is CASSADRGGSTDTQYF. CDR3 DNA: TGTGCCAGCAGCGCGGACAGGGGGGGTAGCACAGATACGCAGTATTTT.

This rearrangement joins TRBV27 to TRBJ2-2; D is uncertain. CDR3 length: 13 amino acids. Germline CDR1 reads MNHEY; CDR2 reads SMNVEV (reference sequence). The V end was cut by 5 bases, the J end by 0 bases, with 4 bases between. CDR3 sequence (DNA): TGTGCCAGCAGTGCGTCGAACACCGGGGAGCTGTTTTTT. It encodes CASSASNTGELFF.

The V and J genes are TRBV5-6 and TRBJ2-1; the D gene is possibly TRBD2 (6 bases). Germline V gene sequence: CDR1 SGHDT, CDR2 YYEEEE. This CDR3 is built from 15 residues. V gave up 4 bases and J gave up 3 bases, with 14 bases separating them. CDR3 residues: CASSGAGLLYNEQFF. CDR3 sequence (DNA): TGTGCCAGCAGCGGTGCGGGACTTCTCTACAATGAGCAGTTCTTC. Supplemented by reference TRBV5-6 and TRBJ2-1, the full variable domain reads DAGVTQSPTHLIKTRGQQVTLRCSPKSGHDTVSWYQQALGQGPQFIFQYYEEEERQRGNFPDRFSGHQFPNYSSELNVNALLLGDSALYLCASSGAGLLYNEQFFGPGTRLTVL.

The V gene is TRBV7-7, the J gene TRBJ1-5, with 11 bases matching TRBD1. The CDR3 contains 14 residues. V lost 5 bases to trimming and J lost 6 bases; unmatched junction nucleotides: 3. Germline values: CDR1 SSHAT, CDR2 FNYEAQ (reference sequence). In DNA form, the CDR3 reads TGTGCCAGCAGCCCGGACAGGGGGCTTCAGCCCCAGCATTTT. Translation: CASSPDRGLQPQHF.

The rearrangement uses TRBV5-4 and TRBJ1-3; TRBD1 matches 7 bases. V lost 2 bases, J lost 0 bases, and 5 bases stayed unmatched. Germline loops: CDR1 SGHNT, CDR2 YYREEE (reference sequence). The CDR3 is 16 residues long. DNA of the CDR3: TGTGCCAGCAGCTTCTTGGACAGGAGCTCTGGAAACACCATATATTTT. This translates into CASSFLDRSSGNTIYF.